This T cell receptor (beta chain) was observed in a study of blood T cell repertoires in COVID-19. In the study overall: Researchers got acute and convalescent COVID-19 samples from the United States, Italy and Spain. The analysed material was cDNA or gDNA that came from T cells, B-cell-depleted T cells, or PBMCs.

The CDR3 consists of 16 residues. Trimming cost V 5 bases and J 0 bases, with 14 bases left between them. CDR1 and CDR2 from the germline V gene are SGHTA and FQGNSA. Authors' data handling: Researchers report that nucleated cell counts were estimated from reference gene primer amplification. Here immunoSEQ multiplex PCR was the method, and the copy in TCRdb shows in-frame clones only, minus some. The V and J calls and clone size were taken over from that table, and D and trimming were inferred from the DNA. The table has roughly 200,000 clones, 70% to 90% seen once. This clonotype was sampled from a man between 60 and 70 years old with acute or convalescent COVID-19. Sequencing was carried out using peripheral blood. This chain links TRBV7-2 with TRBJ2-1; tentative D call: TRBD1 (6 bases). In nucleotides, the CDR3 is TGTGCCAGCAGCCTTGTCGGGACATCCTCCTACAATGAGCAGTTCTTC. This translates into CASSLVGTSSYNEQFF.